These 24 T cell receptor beta chains share one sample of origin, sequenced in a study of blood T cell repertoires in COVID-19. The assay was immunoSEQ multiplex PCR, and TCRdb's table has in-frame clones only and misses some. The profile shows just over 650,000 clones, 85% to 90% of them singletons. The specimen sequenced was peripheral blood. The origin of the receptors is a woman aged 18-30 years with acute or convalescent COVID-19.

This rearrangement joins TRBV11-2 to TRBJ2-2; 12 positions agree with TRBD1. CDR1 and CDR2 (germline): SGHAT, FQNNGV. V lost 0 bases to trimming and J lost 5 bases; unmatched junction nucleotides: 10. CDR3 length: 19 amino acids. The chain's CDR3 is CASSLDLGQGARWTGELFF. CDR3 nucleotides: TGTGCCAGCAGCTTAGATCTGGGACAGGGGGCGAGGTGGACCGGGGAGCTGTTTTTT.

The count of this clone is one. The rearrangement joins TRBV4-1 to TRBJ1-2; 7 bases map to TRBD1. Trimming removed 4 bases from V and 8 bases from J; junction bases left unmatched: 13. Germline V CDR1 and CDR2: MGHRA, YSYEKL. The CDR3 extends over 15 amino acids. The CDR3: CASSPGQLRVEGYTF. CDR3 sequence (DNA): TGCGCCAGCAGCCCGGGACAGCTCAGAGTAGAAGGCTACACCTTC.

The chain combines TRBV30 with TRBJ2-6; D remains ambiguous. Trimming took off 2 bases at V and 0 bases at J, with 14 bases between the two ends. In germline, CDR1 is GTSNPN, CDR2 SVGIG (reference sequence). The CDR3 consists of 17 residues. Written as DNA, the CDR3 is TGTGCCTGGAGTTTCACTCGACGGAGCTCTGGGGCCAACGTCCTGACTTTC. Its translation is CAWSFTRRSSGANVLTF. Full variable domain (rest looked up from reference TRBV30 and TRBJ2-6): SQTIHQWPATLVQPVGSPLSLECTVEGTSNPNLYWYRQAAGRGLQLLFYSVGIGQISSEVPQNLSASRPQDRQFILSSKKLLLSDSGFYLCAWSFTRRSSGANVLTFGAGSRLTVL.

The chain has TRBV29-1 and TRBJ2-4, with D possibly TRBD1 on 6 matching bases. V was shortened by 3 bases and J by 5 bases, with 11 bases between the two germline ends. CDR1 and CDR2 (germline): SQVTM, ANQGSEA. The CDR3 runs 13 residues. CDR3 protein: CSVDRDTENIQYF. The CDR3 bases are TGCAGCGTTGACCGGGACACTGAAAACATTCAGTACTTC.

The gene calls are TRBV19 and TRBJ1-1; TRBD1 aligns across 10 bases. This CDR3 region has 16 residues. The V gene end was trimmed by 5 bases and the J gene end by 0 bases; junction bases not matched to a gene: 6. CDR1 is LNHDA, CDR2 SQIVND, per germline (reference sequence). The CDR3: CASSPFGTGVNTEAFF. CDR3 nucleotide sequence: TGTGCCAGTAGTCCGTTCGGGACAGGGGTGAACACTGAAGCTTTCTTT. Using reference TRBV19 and TRBJ1-1 for the parts outside the CDR3, the full variable domain is DGGITQSPKYLFRKEGQNVTLSCEQNLNHDAMYWYRQDPGQGLRLIYYSQIVNDFQKGDIAEGYSVSREKKESFPLTVTSAQKNPTAFYLCASSPFGTGVNTEAFFGQGTRLTVV.

This chain joins TRBV14 and TRBJ1-2, with D unresolved. The CDR3 runs to 18 residues. Trimming took off 4 bases at V and 1 base at J, with 22 bases between the two ends. Germline loops: CDR1 SGHDN, CDR2 FVKESK. The chain's CDR3 is CASSPPLWRMRHNYGYTF. CDR3 coding DNA: TGTGCCAGCAGCCCTCCTTTGTGGCGGATGAGGCATAACTATGGCTACACCTTC.

This chain joins TRBV24-1 and TRBJ1-1, with D perhaps TRBD1 (5 bases). Germline V CDR1 and CDR2: KGHDR, SFDVKD. V was pared by 6 bases and J by 4 bases, with 17 bases between. There are 15 residues in the CDR3. The CDR3 nucleotides are TGTGCCACCAGTAGCGGGAAGGGGTTAGTCACTGAAGCTTTCTTT. It translates to CATSSGKGLVTEAFF.

The chain links TRBV29-1 to TRBJ1-3, with TRBD1 as a possible D gene (6 bases). Germline CDR1 SQVTM, CDR2 ANQGSEA. V lost 8 bases and J 2 bases, leaving 13 bases between the germline ends. The CDR3 loop spans 13 amino acids. The CDR3 bases are TGCAGCATCCGGACAGTTCCTGGAAACACCATATATTTT. It specifies CSIRTVPGNTIYF.

The chain combines TRBV18 with TRBJ2-1; 9 bases map to TRBD1. The CDR3 has 15 residues. Germline lookup yields CDR1 KGHSH and CDR2 LQKENI. V dropped 3 bases and J dropped 10; count of bases not matched to a gene: 10. CDR3 sequence: CASSPGTGYLGEQFF. The CDR3 DNA is TGTGCCAGCTCACCTGGGACAGGGTATCTCGGGGAGCAGTTCTTC.

The chain's CDR3 is CASSQDSSHLSYNEQFF. The CDR3 nucleotides are TGTGCCAGCAGCCAAGATAGCTCCCACCTCTCCTACAATGAGCAGTTCTTC. This rearrangement joins TRBV4-2 to TRBJ2-1, with unresolved D. The V end was cut by 0 bases, the J end by 0 bases, with 12 bases between. Germline loops: CDR1 LGHNA, CDR2 YNFKEQ. The CDR3 covers 17 residues.

J is TRBJ1-6 and V is TRBV6-6; no clear D gene. CDR1 is MNHNY and CDR2 is SVGAGI in the germline V gene (reference sequence). The CDR3 covers 13 residues. The ends were cut back, 4 bases at V and 10 bases at J, with 11 bases in the middle. The CDR3 loop reads CASSSGLRSPLHF. In DNA, the CDR3 is TGTGCCAGCAGTTCAGGCCTTAGGTCACCCCTCCACTTT.

This clone was detected once. V usage is TRBV5-1 and J usage is TRBJ1-1; D uncertain. The V gene's germline CDR1 is SGHRS and CDR2 YFSETQ. The V end lost 0 bases, the J end lost 1 base, and 10 bases lay between the germline ends. The CDR3 is 15 amino acids. CDR3 DNA sequence: TGCGCCAGCAGCTTGGAGGTCTGGGCGAACACTGAAGCTTTCTTT. As protein: CASSLEVWANTEAFF. Full variable domain (outside the CDR3, taken from reference TRBV5-1 and TRBJ1-1): KAGVTQTPRYLIKTRGQQVTLSCSPISGHRSVSWYQQTPGQGLQFLFEYFSETQRNKGNFPGRFSGRQFSNSRSEMNVSTLELGDSALYLCASSLEVWANTEAFFGQGTRLTVV.

The CDR3 DNA reads as TGCGCCAGCAGCTCCCCCGGGACAGGGGTTTCACCCCTCCACTTT. Translation: CASSSPGTGVSPLHF. The chain recombines TRBV5-1 with TRBJ1-6; 10 bases are shared with TRBD1. Germline CDR1 SGHRS, CDR2 YFSETQ. Trimming took 3 bases from V and 9 from J; bases not matched to a gene: 6. The CDR3 length is 15 residues.

A remark on this clone: An end of the junction differs from the germline gene, which may be a read error. The chain joins TRBV6-5 to TRBJ2-7; TRBD2 is a possible D gene (6 bases). The CDR3 has 13 residues. Germline lookup yields CDR1 MNHEY and CDR2 SVGAGI. This CDR3 is CASRPGESYEQYF. CDR3 in DNA: TGTGCGAGCAGACCGGGGGAGTCCTACGAGCAGTACTTC.

This chain links TRBV28 with TRBJ1-2; no reliable D call. V gave up 2 bases and J gave up 6 bases, with 16 bases separating them. Per germline, CDR1 MDHEN and CDR2 SYDVKM. The CDR3 runs 15 residues. The CDR3, as DNA: TGTGCCAGCAGTTTACATCCAAACTCCGAGGATGGCTACACCTTC. Encoded protein: CASSLHPNSEDGYTF.

Of note for this clone: This CDR3 is also generated by other DNA sequences in the sample. The chain links TRBV9 to TRBJ1-2; D possibly corresponds to TRBD1 (5 bases). Germline CDR1 reads SGDLS; CDR2 reads YYNGEE. CDR3 length: 14 amino acids. V lost 0 bases, J lost 4 bases, and 10 bases lay in between. The CDR3, as DNA: TGTGCCAGCAGCGTAGGAGGGGAGGGCTATGGCTACACCTTC. It codes for CASSVGGEGYGYTF.

This rearrangement joins TRBV4-3 to TRBJ2-7, with TRBD1 matching 7 bases. The germline CDR1 and CDR2 sequences are LGHNA and YSLEER. V trimming: 4 bases; J trimming: 6 bases; junction bases outside the gene matches: 6. This CDR3 has 13 amino acids. The CDR3 reads CASSPQGQSEQYF. For the CDR3, the DNA is TGCGCCAGCAGCCCCCAGGGACAGAGCGAGCAGTACTTC.

The chain recombines TRBV4-1 with TRBJ1-5; 9 nucleotides match TRBD1. This CDR3 is 20 amino acids long. With 5 bases clipped from V and 7 bases from J, the junction kept 24 bases outside the gene matches. CDR1 and CDR2 (germline): MGHRA, YSYEKL. The CDR3, as DNA: TGCGCCAGCAGCTTTAAGCCTCAACAGGGGGCCAGGTTCCCATGGCAGCCCCAGCATTTT. Encoded protein: CASSFKPQQGARFPWQPQHF.

The CDR3 is CASSVDTGVGNTIYF. DNA for the CDR3: TGTGCCAGCAGCGTAGATACAGGGGTCGGAAACACCATATATTTT. This chain links TRBV9 with TRBJ1-3; 7 bases are a match to TRBD1. CDR1 and CDR2 from the germline V gene are SGDLS and YYNGEE. V gave up 0 bases and J gave up 4 bases; unmatched junction bases: 4. The CDR3 is 15 amino acids.

The chain joins TRBV28 to TRBJ1-1; a possible D gene is TRBD1 (6 bases). The ends were cut back, 8 bases at V and 3 bases at J, with 13 bases in the middle. Germline V gene sequence: CDR1 MDHEN, CDR2 SYDVKM. CDR3 length: 13 residues. The CDR3 protein is CASRPPGDTEAFF. The CDR3 coding sequence is TGTGCCAGCCGGCCCCCAGGGGACACTGAAGCTTTCTTT.

In this sample, this clone turned up a few times. This chain uses TRBV9 with TRBJ1-2; no clear D. The CDR3 length is 12 residues. In germline, CDR1 is SGDLS, CDR2 YYNGEE. The V and J ends lost 5 bases and 8 bases respectively, with 13 bases between them. CDR3 region: CASRAAGKGYTF. CDR3 coding DNA: TGTGCCAGCAGGGCTGCGGGGAAAGGCTACACCTTC.

The rearrangement joins TRBV9 to TRBJ2-3; D is unclear. CDR3 length: 11 amino acids. Trimming cost V 3 bases and J 5 bases, with 4 bases left between them. In germline, CDR1 is SGDLS, CDR2 YYNGEE. DNA of the CDR3: TGTGCCAGCAGCGGACAAGATACGCAGTATTTT. Protein product: CASSGQDTQYF. Complete variable domain (other parts from reference TRBV9 and TRBJ2-3): DSGVTQTPKHLITATGQRVTLRCSPRSGDLSVYWYQQSLDQGLQFLIQYYNGEERAKGNILERFSAQQFPDLHSELNLSSLELGDSALYFCASSGQDTQYFGPGTRLTVL.

V is TRBV5-5 and J is TRBJ2-5; TRBD1 matches 8 bases. The CDR3 is made up of 13 amino acids. J gave up 5 bases and V 4 bases, and 4 bases lay outside the gene matches. CDR1 and CDR2 from the germline V gene are SGHKS and YYEKEE (reference sequence). CDR3 in DNA: TGTGCCAGCAGCCGACAGGGGCCCGAGACCCAGTACTTC. This codes for CASSRQGPETQYF.

The rearrangement uses TRBV12-5 and TRBJ1-6, with 7 bases that match TRBD1. V lost 2 bases to trimming and J lost 0 bases; unmatched junction nucleotides: 10. Germline CDR1 is LGHNT and CDR2 is FRNRAP. The CDR3 is 19 residues long. CDR3 DNA: TGTGCTAGTGGTTTGTTGGGGACAGTCAGAAGCTCCTATAATTCACCCCTCCACTTT. The encoded protein is CASGLLGTVRSSYNSPLHF.